The clone carrying this T cell receptor (beta chain) was counted between two and nine times. The antigen remains unidentified. These data are taken from a study of cytomegalovirus exposure and HLA in healthy donors. Study at large: The Caucasian-associated ancestry cluster held around four fifths of a few hundred genotyped donors. Study-wide points: TCR beta sequences reportedly predicted most subjects' HLA-A and HLA-B alleles accurately. The authors enumerated 150 to 200 TCR beta chains as linked to cytomegalovirus. There was a cluster of highly shared sequence variants that was likely a sequencing artifact.

Per the germline V gene, CDR1 is SGHRS and CDR2 is YFSETQ. The V and J ends lost 4 bases and 4 bases, in that order; junction bases with no gene match: 6. The length of the CDR3 is 16 residues. The PCR had 60 Vbeta and 13 Jbeta primers. This table comes from immunoSEQ multiplex PCR, and its TCRdb copy is limited to in-frame clones, with some not included. The sample includes approximately 70,000 clones, around 72% of them seen just once. Sequenced material: PBMCs. The TCR originated in a middle-aged woman in good health and CMV-seropositive. This chain connects TRBV5-1 to TRBJ2-2, with TRBD1 identical over 11 bases. CDR3 in amino acids: CASSRGTGGSTGELFF. CDR3 in DNA: TGCGCCAGCAGCCGAGGGACAGGGGGATCCACCGGGGAGCTGTTTTTT.